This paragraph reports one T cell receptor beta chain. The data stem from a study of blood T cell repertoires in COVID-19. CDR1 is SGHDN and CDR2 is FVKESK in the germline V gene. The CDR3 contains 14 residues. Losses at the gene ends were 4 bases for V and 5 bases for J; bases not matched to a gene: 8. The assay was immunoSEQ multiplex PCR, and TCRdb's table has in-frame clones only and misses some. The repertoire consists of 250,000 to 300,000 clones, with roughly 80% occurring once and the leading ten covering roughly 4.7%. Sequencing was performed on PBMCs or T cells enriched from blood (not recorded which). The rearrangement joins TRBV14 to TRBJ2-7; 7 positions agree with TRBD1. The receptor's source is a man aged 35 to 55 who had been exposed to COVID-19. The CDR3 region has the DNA TGTGCCAGCAGCCCGACAGGGTGGGATGACGAGCAGTACTTC. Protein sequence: CASSPTGWDDEQYF.